This TCR beta chain stems from a study of identical twins. A universal primer binding site was introduced by template switching. The final cDNA contained unique molecular identifiers. TCRdb called the 5' RACE reads again in MiXCR, with one record for every CDR3 protein. The data hold 550,000 to 700,000 distinct CDR3 sequences, with around 21% observed a single time. This CDR3 has 15 amino acids. Trimming left V 0 bases short and J 11 bases short, with 19 bases between. The V gene's germline CDR1 is MNHEY and CDR2 SVGAGI. Each donor was a healthy Caucasian. Of note for this clonotype: Its target is unknown.

The study's findings and limits: Partly confounded zero-insertion analyses could result from invariant MAIT and iNKT cells. It was cross-sectional statistical analysis, not following the same donors, that the conclusions relied on.

These data were likewise used in another study, on T cells expressing NK-cell markers.

The TCR originated in a woman aged 18 to 35 in good health. The sequencing input was PBMCs. This chain connects TRBV6-5 to TRBJ1-1, with unresolved D. CDR3 in amino acids: CASSYSQNRHLEAFF. CDR3 bases: TGTGCCAGCAGTTACTCCCAAAATCGACACCTCGAGGCTTTCTTT.